This TCR beta chain was obtained from a study of blood T cells in healthy people across ages (dated by TCRdb to about 2015). With regard to the full study: Template switching captured roughly one uniquely barcoded TCR beta cDNA molecule per two T cells in model experiments. The study measured age-related changes in TCR beta repertoire diversity using deep sequencing normalized with unique cDNA molecular identifiers. The donors were split into four age groups: young (average 16 years), middle-aged (39), aged (roughly 68) and long-lived (approximately 80). To avoid experimental bias, donors of different ages were randomly spread across the sequencing lanes. The study analyzed two additional independent replicas of 1 million unique cDNA reads from the same blood draw for two donors, one aged 18 to 29 and one aged 80 or older.

Broad study findings and their caveats: Observed TCR beta diversity correlated strongly with the percentage of naive T cells measured by flow cytometry. As age increased, observed TCR beta diversity per million T cells dropped in a roughly linear way, and a significant reduction was already evident by age roughly 36. Estimates of total diversity based on one million sequenced T cells were considered lower bounds and underestimates. Donor CMV infection status was unknown, potentially confounding age-related changes in expanded clonotypes. Because profiling used bulk unsorted PBMCs, naive and antigen-experienced compartments could not be compared conclusively. The long-lived group showed more naive CD4+ T cells, fewer expanded clones and increased TCR diversity than the aged group, suggesting age selection.

The roughly 37 donors, aged roughly 6 to 100 years, were systemically healthy Caucasian individuals from Russia. Each donor gave ten milliliters of peripheral blood, collected into EDTA-treated Vacutainer tubes. Ficoll-Paque density-gradient centrifugation was used to isolate PBMCs, with at least 6.5 million per sample. Total RNA, at least 6 micrograms per sample, was extracted from PBMCs with Trizol reagent. For every donor, flow cytometry on a PBMC aliquot measured the percentage of naive CD45RAhigh/CD27high T cells. Libraries were constructed by 5' RACE. TCRdb shows the sequencer as Illumina HiSeq 2500. A second PCR of about 7 to 12 cycles was run with a J-beta primer mix and a sample-barcoded 5' primer. A unique molecular identifier was introduced onto each TCR beta cDNA molecule by a template-switch 5' adaptor carrying 12 random nucleotides. Each sample yielded at least 2.5 million CDR3-containing paired-end reads. All of the RNA was converted into first-strand cDNA using the Mint cDNA synthesis kit, with a TRBC-specific oligonucleotide serving as the primer. All cDNA was treated with uracil-DNA glycosylase and then went through a first 18-cycle PCR with the universal primers M1SS and BC2_uni_R. The published analysis was carried out like this. For normalization, 1 million high-quality reads were randomly selected from each sample, with every read carrying a distinct molecular identifier. Reads sharing molecular identifiers were discarded rather than binned into consensus sequences. CDR3 identification, clonotype clustering and error correction used MiTCR with a Q25 quality threshold and the strictest error-elimination algorithm. A nonparametric unseen species model with Euler transformation was used to estimate a lower bound on total TCR beta diversity. TCRdb passed the public sequencing reads through fastp at Q25 and MiXCR, retaining productive beta sequences. Under each unique CDR3 protein, matching rows form one entry showing the most common genes and DNA. The V and J calls were not made by the authors but by TCRdb's processing. Here the sample has some 640,000 distinct CDR3 sequences; 49% occur a single time. Around a third of the sample is in the top ten clones.

Only a few counts were recorded for this clonotype. Which antigen it targets is not known. It has no much larger one-base neighbor in the sample; base qualities were not kept. This clonotype was obtained from a woman in her sixties in good health. The sample consisted of blood.

The CDR3 protein is CASSSPGANNEQFF. The DNA reads as follows: TGTGCCAGCAGTTCCCCGGGGGCGAACAATGAGCAGTTCTTC. In this chain, TRBV12-3 or TRBV12-4 is recombined with TRBJ2-1; the D segment is perhaps TRBD1 or TRBD2, each sharing 6 matched bases. Including the terminal cysteine and phenylalanine, the CDR3 comprises 14 residues. The kept DNA is CDR3 alone, 42 bases in frame from the first base. V is pared back by 4 bases and J by 5 bases, with 12 bases lying between the germline termini.